This is a list of T cell receptor beta chains from one sample in a study of molecular identifiers for immune sequencing clone quantification. TCRdb re-called the PCR reads with MiXCR, one entry per CDR3 protein. The sample has 45,000 to 65,000 distinct CDR3 sequences; approximately 25% are singletons. The sample consisted of naive CD8+ T cells from blood, with Jurkat cell RNA spiked in. The receptors here all came from a human donor in good health. Some libraries in this study had Jurkat cell RNA spiked in. Both conserved end residues are part of each CDR3. A D gene is named only where the DNA matches it firmly. Clone size is not always given. Where it is, it says once, few, many or a class for expanded clones.

d_gene | abundance | j_gene | v_gene | CDR3nt | CDR3aa
TRBD1 | many | TRBJ2-7 | TRBV5-1 | TGCGCCAGCAGCATCAACAGGGGTTACGAGCAGTACTTC | CASSINRGYEQYF
- | few | TRBJ2-2 | TRBV11-2 | TGTGCCAGCAATACCCGTTGGGGACCCCGCTTCGGGGAGCTGTTTTTT | CASNTRWGPRFGELFF
- | - | TRBJ2-7 | TRBV4-1 | TGCGCCAGCAGCCCAGAACTGGGCGGGGAGCAGTACTTC | CASSPELGGEQYF
TRBD2 | many | TRBJ2-7 | TRBV29-1 | TGCAGCGCTGTGGAGCGGGGGGGCCCCGCTTACGAGCAGTACTTC | CSAVERGGPAYEQYF
TRBD1 | many | TRBJ1-2 | TRBV9 | TGTGCCAGCAGCGGAGAGAAGGGACAGGATGATCCTGGCTACACCTTC | CASSGEKGQDDPGYTF
TRBD1 | many | TRBJ1-2 | TRBV6-2/TRBV6-3 | TGTGCCAGCAGTTACCCGACAGGGACTAACTATGGCTACACCTTC | CASSYPTGTNYGYTF
TRBD1 | many | TRBJ1-5 | TRBV30 | TGTGCCTGGACCGCAGGGGGGGATCAGCCCCAGCATTTT | CAWTAGGDQPQHF
TRBD2 | many | TRBJ2-3 | TRBV20-1 | TGCAGTGCTAGCGGTTGGGGGGGAGGCACAGATACGCAGTATTTT | CSASGWGGGTDTQYF
TRBD2 | many | TRBJ2-3 | TRBV6-6 | TGTGCCAGCAGCCGGACCGGGACTAAGACAGATACGCAGTATTTT | CASSRTGTKTDTQYF
TRBD2 | - | TRBJ2-3 | TRBV13 | TGTGCCAGCAGCTTAAGCGGGGTGACCACAGATACGCAGTATTTT | CASSLSGVTTDTQYF
- | many | TRBJ2-5 | TRBV20-1 | TGCAGTGCTACAAACTGGGGGGGACAGGACCTCCAAGAGACCCAGTACTTC | CSATNWGGQDLQETQYF
- | few | TRBJ1-1 | TRBV12-3/TRBV12-4 | TGTGCCAGCAGTTTAGTGAGAGGGGGACTCACTGAAGCTTTCTTT | CASSLVRGGLTEAFF
TRBD1 | many | TRBJ2-5 | TRBV6-2/TRBV6-3 | TGTGCCACACAGGGGGGCCGGGTGACCCAGTACTTC | CATQGGRVTQYF